This T cell receptor beta chain was identified during a study of shared clonotypes between healthy human individuals. Each donor was a Caucasian adult residing in Nashville, Tennessee. Division of CD4+ cells produced a CD45RA+ naive subset and a CD45RA-negative memory subset. Whole-study findings and limits: Apart from blood, nothing was sampled; tissue repertoires likely differ.

Germline lookup yields CDR1 ENHRY and CDR2 SYGVKD. With 2 bases removed from V and 6 bases from J, the gap between germline ends came to 6 bases. CDR3 length: 12 residues. At a deep level, the assay was run. The data were produced by immunoSEQ multiplex PCR, yet TCRdb's version contains in-frame clones alone and is incomplete. The table has 850,000 to 1,100,000 clones, 77% seen once. This clone was counted at least ten times. What it binds is not known. Input material: memory CD4+ T cells from PBMCs. Stated subset: CD45RA-negative fraction. The V call is TRBV10-3, the J call TRBJ2-3; D not resolved. This TCR derives from a young man in good health. Some clones in this sample may be carry-over from other donors' samples. CDR3 region: CAISEPSDTQYF. The CDR3 nucleotides are TGTGCCATCAGTGAGCCCTCCGATACGCAGTATTTT.